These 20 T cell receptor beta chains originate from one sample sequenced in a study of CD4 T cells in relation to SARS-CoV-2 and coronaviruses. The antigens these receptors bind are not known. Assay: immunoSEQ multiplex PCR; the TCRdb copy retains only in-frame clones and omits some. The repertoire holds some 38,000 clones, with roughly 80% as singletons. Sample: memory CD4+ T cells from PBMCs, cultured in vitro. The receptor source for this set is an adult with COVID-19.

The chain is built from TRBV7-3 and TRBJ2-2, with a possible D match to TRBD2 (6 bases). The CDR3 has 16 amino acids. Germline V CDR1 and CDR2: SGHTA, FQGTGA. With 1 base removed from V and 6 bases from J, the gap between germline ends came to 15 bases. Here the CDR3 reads CASSLISREWAGELFF. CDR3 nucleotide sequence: TGTGCCAGCAGCTTAATTAGTCGGGAGTGGGCCGGGGAGCTGTTTTTT.

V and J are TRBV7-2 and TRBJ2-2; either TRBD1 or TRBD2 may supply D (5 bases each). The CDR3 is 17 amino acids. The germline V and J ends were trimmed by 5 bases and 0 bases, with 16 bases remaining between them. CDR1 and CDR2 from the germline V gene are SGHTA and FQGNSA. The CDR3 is CASSPQGRTANTGELFF. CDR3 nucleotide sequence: TGTGCCAGCAGCCCCCAGGGACGAACCGCGAACACCGGGGAGCTGTTTTTT.

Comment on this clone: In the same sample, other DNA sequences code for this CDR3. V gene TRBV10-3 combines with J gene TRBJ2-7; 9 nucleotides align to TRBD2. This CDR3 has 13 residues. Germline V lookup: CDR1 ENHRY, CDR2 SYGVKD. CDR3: CAAGGGRAYEQYF. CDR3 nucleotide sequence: TGTGCTGCCGGGGGCGGGAGGGCCTACGAGCAGTACTTC.

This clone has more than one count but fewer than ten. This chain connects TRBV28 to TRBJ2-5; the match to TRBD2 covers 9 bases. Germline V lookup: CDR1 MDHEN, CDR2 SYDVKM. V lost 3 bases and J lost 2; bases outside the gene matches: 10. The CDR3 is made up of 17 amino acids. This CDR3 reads CASSLPLRLAEQETQYF. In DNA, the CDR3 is TGTGCCAGCAGTTTGCCACTTCGACTAGCGGAACAAGAGACCCAGTACTTC.

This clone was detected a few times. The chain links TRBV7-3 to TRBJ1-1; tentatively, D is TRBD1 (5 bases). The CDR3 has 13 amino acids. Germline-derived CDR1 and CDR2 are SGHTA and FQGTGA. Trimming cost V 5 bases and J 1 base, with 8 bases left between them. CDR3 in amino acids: CASSQDRNTEAFF. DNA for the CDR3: TGTGCCAGCAGCCAAGACAGGAACACTGAAGCTTTCTTT.

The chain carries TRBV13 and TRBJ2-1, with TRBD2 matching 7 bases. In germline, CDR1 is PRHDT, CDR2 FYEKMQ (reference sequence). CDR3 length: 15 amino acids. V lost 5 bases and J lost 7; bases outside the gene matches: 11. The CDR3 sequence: CASSLGGRSGNEQFF. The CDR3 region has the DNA TGTGCCAGCAGCCTTGGCGGGAGATCGGGGAATGAGCAGTTCTTC.

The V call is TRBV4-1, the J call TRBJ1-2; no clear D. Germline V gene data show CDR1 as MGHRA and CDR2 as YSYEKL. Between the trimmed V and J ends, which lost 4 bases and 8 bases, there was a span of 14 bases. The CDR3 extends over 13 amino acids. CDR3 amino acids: CASSPGELGGYTF. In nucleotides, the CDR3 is TGCGCCAGCAGCCCCGGGGAGTTGGGGGGCTACACCTTC.

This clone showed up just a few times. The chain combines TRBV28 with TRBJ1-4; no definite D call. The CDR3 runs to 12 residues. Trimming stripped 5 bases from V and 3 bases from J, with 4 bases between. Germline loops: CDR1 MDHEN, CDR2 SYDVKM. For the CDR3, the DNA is TGTGCCAGCAGTGCCCCTAATGAAAAACTGTTTTTT. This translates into CASSAPNEKLFF.

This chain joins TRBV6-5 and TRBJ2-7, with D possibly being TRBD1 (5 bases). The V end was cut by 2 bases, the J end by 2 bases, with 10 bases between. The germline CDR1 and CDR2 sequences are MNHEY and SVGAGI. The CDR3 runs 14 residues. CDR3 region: CASSYEAGTYEQYF. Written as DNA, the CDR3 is TGTGCCAGCAGTTACGAGGCAGGGACCTACGAGCAGTACTTC.

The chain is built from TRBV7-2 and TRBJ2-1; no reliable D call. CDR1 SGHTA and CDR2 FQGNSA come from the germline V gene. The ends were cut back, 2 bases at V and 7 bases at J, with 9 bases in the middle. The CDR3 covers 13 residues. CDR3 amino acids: CASSLSHGNEQFF. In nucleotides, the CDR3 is TGTGCCAGCAGCTTATCCCACGGGAATGAGCAGTTCTTC. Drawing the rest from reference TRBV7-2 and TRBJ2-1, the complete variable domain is GAGVSQSPSNKVTEKGKDVELRCDPISGHTALYWYRQSLGQGLEFLIYFQGNSAPDKSGLPSDRFSAERTGGSVSTLTIQRTQQEDSAVYLCASSLSHGNEQFFGPGTRLTVL.

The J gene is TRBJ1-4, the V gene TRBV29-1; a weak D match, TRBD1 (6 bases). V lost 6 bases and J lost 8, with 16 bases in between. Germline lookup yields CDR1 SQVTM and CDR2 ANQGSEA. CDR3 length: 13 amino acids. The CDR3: CSVGGPGQEKLFF. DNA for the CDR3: TGCAGCGTGGGGGGACCGGGACAAGAAAAACTGTTTTTT. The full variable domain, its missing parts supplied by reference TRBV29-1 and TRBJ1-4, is SAVISQKPSRDICQRGTSLTIQCQVDSQVTMMFWYRQQPGQSLTLIATANQGSEATYESGFVIDKFPISRPNLTFSTLTVSNMSPEDSSIYLCSVGGPGQEKLFFGSGTQLSVL.

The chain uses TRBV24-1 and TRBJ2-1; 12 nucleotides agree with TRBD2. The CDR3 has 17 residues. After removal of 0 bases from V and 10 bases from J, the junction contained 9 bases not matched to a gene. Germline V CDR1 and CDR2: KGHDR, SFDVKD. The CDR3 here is CATSDLSPSGRAFEQFF. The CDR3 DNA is TGTGCCACCAGTGATTTGTCCCCTAGCGGGAGGGCCTTCGAGCAGTTCTTC.

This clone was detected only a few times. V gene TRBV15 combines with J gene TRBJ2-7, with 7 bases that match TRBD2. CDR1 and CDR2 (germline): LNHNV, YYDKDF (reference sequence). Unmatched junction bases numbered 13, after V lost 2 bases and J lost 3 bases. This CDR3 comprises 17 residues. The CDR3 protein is CATSRRPRDGGGYEQYF. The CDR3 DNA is TGTGCCACCAGCAGACGTCCGAGAGATGGGGGGGGCTACGAGCAGTACTTC.

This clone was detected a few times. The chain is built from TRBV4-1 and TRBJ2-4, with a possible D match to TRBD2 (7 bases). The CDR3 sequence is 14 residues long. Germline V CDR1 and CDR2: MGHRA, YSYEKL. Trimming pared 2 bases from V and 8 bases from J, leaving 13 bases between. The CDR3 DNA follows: TGCGCCAGCAGCCAAAGGAGAGGGGGGGACATTCAGTACTTC. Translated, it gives CASSQRRGGDIQYF.

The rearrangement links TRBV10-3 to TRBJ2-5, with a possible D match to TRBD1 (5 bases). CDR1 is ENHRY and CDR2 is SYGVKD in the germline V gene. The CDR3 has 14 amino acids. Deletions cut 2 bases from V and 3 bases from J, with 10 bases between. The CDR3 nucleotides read TGTGCCATCAGTGAGCCAGGGAAGAAAGAGACCCAGTACTTC. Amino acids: CAISEPGKKETQYF.

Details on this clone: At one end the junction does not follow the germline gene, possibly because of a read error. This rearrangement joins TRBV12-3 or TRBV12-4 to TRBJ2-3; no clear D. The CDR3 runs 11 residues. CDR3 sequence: CASSLADTQYF. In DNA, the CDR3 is TGTGCCAGCAGTCTAGCAGATACGCAGTATTTT.

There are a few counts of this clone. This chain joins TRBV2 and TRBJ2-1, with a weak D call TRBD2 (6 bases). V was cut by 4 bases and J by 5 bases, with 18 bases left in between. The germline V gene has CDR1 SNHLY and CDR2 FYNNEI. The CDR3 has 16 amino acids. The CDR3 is CASSVVGGMRDNEQFF. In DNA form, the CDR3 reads TGTGCCAGCAGTGTGGTTGGGGGGATGCGGGACAATGAGCAGTTCTTC.

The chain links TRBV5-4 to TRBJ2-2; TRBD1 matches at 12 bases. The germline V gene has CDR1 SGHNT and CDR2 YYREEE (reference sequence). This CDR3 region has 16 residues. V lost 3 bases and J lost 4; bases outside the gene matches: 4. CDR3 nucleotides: TGTGCCAGCAGCTCCGGGGACAGGGGGCTCACCGGGGAGCTGTTTTTT. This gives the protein CASSSGDRGLTGELFF.

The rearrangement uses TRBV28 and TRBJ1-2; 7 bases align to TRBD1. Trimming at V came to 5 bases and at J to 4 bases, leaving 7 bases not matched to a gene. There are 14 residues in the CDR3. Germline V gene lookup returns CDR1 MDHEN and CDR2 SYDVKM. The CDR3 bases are TGTGCCAGCAGTCCTAATACAGGGGCCTATGGCTACACCTTC. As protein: CASSPNTGAYGYTF.

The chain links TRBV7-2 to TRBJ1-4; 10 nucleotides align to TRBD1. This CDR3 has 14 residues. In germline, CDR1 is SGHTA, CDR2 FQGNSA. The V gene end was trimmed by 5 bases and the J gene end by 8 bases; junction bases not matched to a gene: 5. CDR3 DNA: TGTGCCAGCAGCATAGACAGGGGGCGAGAAAAACTGTTTTTT. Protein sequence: CASSIDRGREKLFF. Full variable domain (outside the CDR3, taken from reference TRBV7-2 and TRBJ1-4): GAGVSQSPSNKVTEKGKDVELRCDPISGHTALYWYRQSLGQGLEFLIYFQGNSAPDKSGLPSDRFSAERTGGSVSTLTIQRTQQEDSAVYLCASSIDRGREKLFFGSGTQLSVL.